These 5 T cell receptor beta chains share one sample of origin, sequenced in a study of blood T cell repertoires in COVID-19 (dated by TCRdb to 2020 to 2021). Receptor libraries were prepared by the immunoSEQ multiplex PCR assay. The table comes from immuneACCESS by way of TCRdb, which keeps in-frame sequences with V and J called. Part of the clones is missing from these tables; in studies checked, under half for an unresolved V gene and the rest for unknown reasons. The sample records roughly 150,000 clones, less than 80% of which are singletons. Together, the top ten hold roughly 20% of the sample. The sequencing sample was made of PBMCs or T cells enriched from blood (not recorded which). The receptor source for this set is a woman in her 70s in a cohort exposed to, infected with or recovered from COVID-19 (not recorded which).

This clone was detected a few times. This chain uses TRBV6-5 with TRBJ2-7; 8 bases map to TRBD2. Looked up from germline, CDR1 is MNHEY and CDR2 is SVGAGI. This CDR3 is 15 amino acids long. J was trimmed by 0 bases and V by 7 bases; bases with no gene match: 8. DNA of the CDR3: TGTGCCAGCAACCCTAGCGGGCCTCCCTCCTACGAGCAGTACTTC. Translated, it gives CASNPSGPPSYEQYF.

The chain employs TRBV2 and TRBJ2-7; perhaps TRBD1 as D (5 bases). The length of the CDR3 is 15 residues. Germline V gives CDR1 SNHLY, CDR2 FYNNEI. Trimming removed 7 bases at V and 0 bases at J, with 16 bases between. CDR3 sequence reads: CASTDQGHSSYEQYF. CDR3 coding DNA: TGTGCCAGCACTGATCAGGGCCATAGCTCCTACGAGCAGTACTTC.

The V and J genes are TRBV21-1 and TRBJ2-3; whether TRBD2, the table's D call, matches the DNA was not checked. TRBV21-1 represents a pseudogene. This CDR3 has 12 amino acids. CDR3 coding DNA: TGTGCCAGCATGTGGGGAGGGCATACGCAGTATTTT. Translating it yields CASMWGGHTQYF.

In its sample, this clone was seen once. The J gene is TRBJ2-5, the V gene TRBV5-1, with 8 bases fitting TRBD2. CDR3 length: 13 amino acids. Germline CDR1 SGHRS, CDR2 YFSETQ. Trimming removed 4 bases from V and 5 bases from J; junction bases left unmatched: 4. The CDR3 here is CASSLTSEETQYF. The CDR3 bases are TGCGCCAGCAGCCTGACTAGCGAGGAGACCCAGTACTTC.

The genes are TRBV5-4 and TRBJ2-3; the D gene is possibly TRBD2 (5 bases). This CDR3 is 15 amino acids long. V dropped 0 bases and J dropped 5 bases, with 13 bases sitting between them. Germline V gene data show CDR1 as SGHNT and CDR2 as YYREEE (reference sequence). The CDR3 nucleotides read TGTGCCAGCAGCTTGGTCACTAGAGGCAAAGATACGCAGTATTTT. This encodes CASSLVTRGKDTQYF. The whole variable domain, filled in from reference TRBV5-4 and TRBJ2-3, reads ETGVTQSPTHLIKTRGQQVTLRCSSQSGHNTVSWYQQALGQGPQFIFQYYREEENGRGNFPPRFSGLQFPNYSSELNVNALELDDSALYLCASSLVTRGKDTQYFGPGTRLTVL.